This T cell receptor beta chain stems from a study of OX40 agonist ivuxolimab in advanced cancers. Across the whole study: The mean age was about 61 years, ranging from roughly 23 to 90, with approximately 85% of participants male.

Study-wide results and limits: More expanded clones were seen, on average, in CD8+ T cells than in CD4+. Determination of antigen specificity was not performed for the expanded peripheral T cells.

Regarding this clone: Its antigen is currently unknown.

The data were produced by immunoSEQ multiplex PCR, yet TCRdb's version contains in-frame clones alone and is incomplete. The sample carries tens of thousands of clones, approximately 94% recorded once. This clonotype was obtained from an adult with an advanced solid tumor such as melanoma, head and neck, liver or kidney cancer. The specimen was CD4+ or CD8+ T cells sorted from blood, collected in a trial of the OX40 agonist ivuxolimab.

For the CDR3, the DNA is TGTGCCAGCAGTTTCGAAGGCTATGGGGATGTCACCATATATTTT. Protein: CASSFEGYGDVTIYF. The chain links TRBV28 to TRBJ1-3, with D unresolved. The V end lost 3 bases, the J end lost 9 bases, and 18 bases lay between the germline ends. This CDR3 comprises 15 residues. CDR1 and CDR2 (germline): MDHEN, SYDVKM.